Sequencing of this T cell receptor beta chain was carried out in a study of memory CD4+ T cells and cytomegalovirus serostatus (dated by TCRdb to 2018 to 2020). The study in broad terms: The cohort comprised 35 or so healthy Belgian adults, 9 CMV seropositive and some 24 CMV seronegative. To replicate a published TCR-based CMV serostatus classifier, the study sequenced CD4+ memory TCRbeta repertoires from a Belgian cohort whose cytomegalovirus serostatus was known.

The Quick-DNA Microprep Kit was used to extract genomic DNA from the sorted cells. Amplification of TCRbeta DNA was done with the immunoSEQ hsTCRbeta kit, following the protocol from the manufacturer. An Illumina MiSeq instrument was used to sequence the TCRbeta libraries. Per the original workflow: Following removal of out-of-frame sequences, around 2,300,000 distinct TCRbeta sequences were retained, with an average of about 70,000 per individual. Each individual was scored using the number of around 150 previously reported CMV-associated TCRbeta sequences that the individual carried and the total number of productive distinct TCRbeta sequences. A beta-binomial model was reimplemented in Python, and scikit-learn random forests with default parameters were trained on data from the US cohort. On the Belgian cohort, classifier performance was reported as the median AUC, along with percentile confidence intervals, across 10,000 bootstrap iterations. The table was pulled from immuneACCESS by TCRdb, which kept in-frame rearrangements only. Such tables lose some clones; where checked, under half of the loss comes from unresolved V genes, and the rest has no known cause. The V and J calls and clone size were taken over from that table, and D and trimming were inferred from the DNA. A total of tens of thousands of clones appear in this sample, 76% of them only once. The ten largest account for around 0.99% of the sample.

A FACSAria II was used to sort memory CD4+ T cells, defined as single viable CD3+CD4+CD8-CD45RO+ cells. CMV serostatus was determined using a Roche Elecsys assay that detects serum IgG against CMV pp150, pp28, p38 and p52. Once the samples were thawed, total CD4+ T cells were enriched through positive selection using CD4 magnetic microbeads. Samples originated from another study that specifically interrogated the CD4+ T cell memory repertoire. Peripheral blood mononuclear cells were isolated and cryopreserved following standard operating procedures; serum was stored at -80 °C. Staining used CD3-PerCP (BW264/56), CD4-APC (RPA-T4), CD45RO-PE (UCHT1) and CD8-Pacific Orange (3B5) antibodies, with Sytox blue excluding non-viable cells. The CDR3 runs 14 residues from the cysteine to the phenylalanine. Only the CDR3 portion is preserved as DNA: 42 bases, with reading frame beginning at the first base. Deletion took 2 bases off V and 1 base off J, with a span of 8 bases between the germline ends. The germline V gene (reference sequence) specifies MNHNY as CDR1 and SVGAGI as CDR2.

Comment on this clone: The specificity of this receptor is unknown. Base quality data are lacking; no much larger clone is found one base away.

The study at large found these results: Only CD4+CD45RO+ memory cells were sequenced, in contrast to the original study, which included naive and memory CD4+ and CD8+ populations. For predicting CMV serostatus, the median bootstrapped AUC was approximately 0.96 using the original framework and about 0.89 using a US-trained random forest. The results were interpreted as suggesting that the CMV-associated TCR signature is mostly present in the CD4+ memory repertoire. On the Belgian cohort, the classifier based on the original framework reached a median bootstrapped AUC of approximately 0.95, with a 95% CI of 0.76-1.00. Of under 200 previously reported CMV-associated TCRbeta sequences, 55 to 75 appeared in the CD4+ memory repertoires, each in one to five individuals.

The sequence derives from an adult in good health and CMV-seronegative. This sequence uses TRBV6-6 and TRBJ1-1, with the D gene call left open. Sequenced material: memory CD4+ T cells from blood. CDR3 reads: CASSYGERNTEAFF. At the DNA level, the sequence is TGTGCCAGCAGTTACGGGGAGAGGAACACTGAAGCTTTCTTT.